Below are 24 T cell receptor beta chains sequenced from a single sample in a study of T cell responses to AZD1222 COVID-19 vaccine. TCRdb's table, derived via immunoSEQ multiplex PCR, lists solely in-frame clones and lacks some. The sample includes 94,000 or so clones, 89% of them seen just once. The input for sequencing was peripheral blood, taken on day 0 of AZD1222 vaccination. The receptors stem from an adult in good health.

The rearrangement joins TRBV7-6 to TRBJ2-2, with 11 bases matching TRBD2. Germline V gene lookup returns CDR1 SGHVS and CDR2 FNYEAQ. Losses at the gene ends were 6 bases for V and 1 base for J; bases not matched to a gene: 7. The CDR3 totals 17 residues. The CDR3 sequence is CASSLLAGGGNTGELFF. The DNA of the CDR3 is TGTGCCAGCAGTCTCCTAGCGGGGGGCGGGAACACCGGGGAGCTGTTTTTT.

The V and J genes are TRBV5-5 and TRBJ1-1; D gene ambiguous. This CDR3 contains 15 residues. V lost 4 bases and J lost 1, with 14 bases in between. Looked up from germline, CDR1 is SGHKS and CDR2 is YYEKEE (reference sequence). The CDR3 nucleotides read TGTGCCAGCAGCCCTATCAAGGCGCGGAACACTGAAGCTTTCTTT. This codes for CASSPIKARNTEAFF.

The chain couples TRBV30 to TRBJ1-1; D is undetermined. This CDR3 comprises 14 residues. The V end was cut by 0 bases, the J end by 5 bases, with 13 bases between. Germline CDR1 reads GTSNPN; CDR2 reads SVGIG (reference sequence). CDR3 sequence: CAWSVRTGSTEAFF. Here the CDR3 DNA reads TGTGCCTGGAGTGTCAGGACGGGGAGTACTGAAGCTTTCTTT.

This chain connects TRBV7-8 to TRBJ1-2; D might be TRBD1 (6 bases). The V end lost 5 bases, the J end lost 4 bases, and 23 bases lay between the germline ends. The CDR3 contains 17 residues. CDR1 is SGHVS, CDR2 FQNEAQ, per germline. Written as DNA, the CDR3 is TGTGCCAGCAGCCCAAGGGGAACAGGGTGGAGTGGCTATGGCTACACCTTC. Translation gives CASSPRGTGWSGYGYTF.

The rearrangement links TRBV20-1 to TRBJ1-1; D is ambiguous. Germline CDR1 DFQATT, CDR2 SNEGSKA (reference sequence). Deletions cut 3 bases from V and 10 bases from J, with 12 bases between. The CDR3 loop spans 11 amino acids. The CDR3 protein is CSASRSTRAFF. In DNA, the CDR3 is TGCAGTGCTAGTCGTTCAACACGAGCTTTCTTT.

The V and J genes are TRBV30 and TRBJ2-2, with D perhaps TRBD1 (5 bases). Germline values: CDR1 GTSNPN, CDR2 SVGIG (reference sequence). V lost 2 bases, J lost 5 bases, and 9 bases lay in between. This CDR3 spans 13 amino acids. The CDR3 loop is CAWSRGYTGELFF. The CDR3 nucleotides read TGTGCCTGGAGTAGGGGATATACCGGGGAGCTGTTTTTT.

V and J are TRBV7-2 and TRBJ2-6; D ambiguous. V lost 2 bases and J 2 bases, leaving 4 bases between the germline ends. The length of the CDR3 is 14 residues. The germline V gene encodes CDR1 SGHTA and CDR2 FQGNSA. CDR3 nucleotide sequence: TGTGCCAGCAGCTTATCGGCTGGGGCCAACGTCCTGACTTTC. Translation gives CASSLSAGANVLTF.

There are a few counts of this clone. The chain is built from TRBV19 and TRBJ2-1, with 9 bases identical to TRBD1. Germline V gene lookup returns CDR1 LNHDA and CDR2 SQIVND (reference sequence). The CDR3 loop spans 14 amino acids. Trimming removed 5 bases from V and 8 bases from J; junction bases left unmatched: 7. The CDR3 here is CASSVRDRDDEQFF. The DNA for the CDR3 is TGTGCCAGTAGTGTCCGGGACAGGGATGATGAGCAGTTCTTC.

CDR3 residues: CSASLREGAKNIQYF. CDR3 DNA: TGCAGTGCTAGTCTAAGGGAAGGGGCCAAAAACATTCAGTACTTC. The chain links TRBV20-1 to TRBJ2-4; D gene uncertain. V lost 3 bases to trimming and J lost 1 base, with 13 bases between them. This CDR3 region has 15 residues. CDR1 is DFQATT and CDR2 is SNEGSKA in the germline V gene (reference sequence).

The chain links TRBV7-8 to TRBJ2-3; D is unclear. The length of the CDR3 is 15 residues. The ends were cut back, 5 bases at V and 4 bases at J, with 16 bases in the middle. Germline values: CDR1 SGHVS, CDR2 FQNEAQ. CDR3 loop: CASSPFGAQADTQYF. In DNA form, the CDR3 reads TGTGCCAGCAGCCCCTTCGGCGCCCAAGCAGATACGCAGTATTTT.

The CDR3 is CASSPGARLEAFF. The CDR3 nucleotides are TGTGCCAGCTCACCGGGGGCGCGGCTTGAAGCTTTCTTT. The rearrangement links TRBV18 to TRBJ1-1; possibly TRBD1 for D (6 bases). This CDR3 is built from 13 residues. V gave up 3 bases and J gave up 7 bases, with 12 bases separating them. CDR1 is KGHSH, CDR2 LQKENI, per germline.

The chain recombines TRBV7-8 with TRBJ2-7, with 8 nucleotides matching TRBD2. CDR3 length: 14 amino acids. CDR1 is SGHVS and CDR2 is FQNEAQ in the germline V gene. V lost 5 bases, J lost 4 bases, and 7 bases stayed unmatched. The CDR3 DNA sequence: TGTGCCAGCAGCCCAGGACTAGCTAGGTACGAGCAGTACTTC. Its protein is CASSPGLARYEQYF.

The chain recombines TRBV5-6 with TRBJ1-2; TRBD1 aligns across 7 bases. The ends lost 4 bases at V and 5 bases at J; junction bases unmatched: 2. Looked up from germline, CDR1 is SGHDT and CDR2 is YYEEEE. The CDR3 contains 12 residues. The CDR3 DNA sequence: TGTGCCAGCAGCACGGGACAGTATGGCTACACCTTC. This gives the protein CASSTGQYGYTF.

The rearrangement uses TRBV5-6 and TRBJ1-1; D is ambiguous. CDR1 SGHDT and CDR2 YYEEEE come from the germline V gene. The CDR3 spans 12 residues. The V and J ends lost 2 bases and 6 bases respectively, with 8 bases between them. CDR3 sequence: CASSLSVAEAFF. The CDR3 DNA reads TGTGCCAGCAGCTTATCAGTGGCTGAAGCTTTCTTT.

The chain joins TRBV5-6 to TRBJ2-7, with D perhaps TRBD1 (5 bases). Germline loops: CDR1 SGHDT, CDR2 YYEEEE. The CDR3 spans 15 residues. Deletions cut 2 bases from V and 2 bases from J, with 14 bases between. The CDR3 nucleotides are TGTGCCAGCAGCTTTTTTGGACACCGGACCTACGAGCAGTACTTC. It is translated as CASSFFGHRTYEQYF. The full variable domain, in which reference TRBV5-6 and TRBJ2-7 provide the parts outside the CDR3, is DAGVTQSPTHLIKTRGQQVTLRCSPKSGHDTVSWYQQALGQGPQFIFQYYEEEERQRGNFPDRFSGHQFPNYSSELNVNALLLGDSALYLCASSFFGHRTYEQYFGPGTRLTVT.

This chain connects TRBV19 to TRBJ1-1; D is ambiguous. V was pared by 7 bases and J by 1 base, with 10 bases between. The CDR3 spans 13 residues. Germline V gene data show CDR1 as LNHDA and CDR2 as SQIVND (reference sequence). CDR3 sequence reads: CASNFQKNTEAFF. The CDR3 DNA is TGTGCCAGTAATTTCCAGAAGAACACTGAAGCTTTCTTT.

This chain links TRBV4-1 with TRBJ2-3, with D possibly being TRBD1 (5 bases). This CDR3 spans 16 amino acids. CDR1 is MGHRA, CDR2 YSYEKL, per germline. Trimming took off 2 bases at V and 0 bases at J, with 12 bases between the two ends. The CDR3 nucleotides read TGCGCCAGCAGCCAAATGACCGCAGGGAGCACAGATACGCAGTATTTT. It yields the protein CASSQMTAGSTDTQYF.

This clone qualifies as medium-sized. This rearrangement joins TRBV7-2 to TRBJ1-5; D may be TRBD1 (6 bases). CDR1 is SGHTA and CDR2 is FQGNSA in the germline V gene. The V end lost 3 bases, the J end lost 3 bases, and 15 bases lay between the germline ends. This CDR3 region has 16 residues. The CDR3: CASSFRGGQANQPQHF. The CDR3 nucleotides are TGTGCCAGCAGCTTCCGGGGGGGGCAGGCCAATCAGCCCCAGCATTTT. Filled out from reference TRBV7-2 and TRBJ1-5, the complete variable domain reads GAGVSQSPSNKVTEKGKDVELRCDPISGHTALYWYRQSLGQGLEFLIYFQGNSAPDKSGLPSDRFSAERTGGSVSTLTIQRTQQEDSAVYLCASSFRGGQANQPQHFGDGTRLSIL.

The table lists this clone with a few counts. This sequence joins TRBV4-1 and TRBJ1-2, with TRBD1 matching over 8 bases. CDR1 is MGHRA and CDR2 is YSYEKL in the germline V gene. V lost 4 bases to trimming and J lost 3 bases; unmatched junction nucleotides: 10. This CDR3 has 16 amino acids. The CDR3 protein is CASSPGTGRVDYGYTF. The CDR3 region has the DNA TGCGCCAGCAGCCCCGGGACAGGTCGAGTGGACTATGGCTACACCTTC.

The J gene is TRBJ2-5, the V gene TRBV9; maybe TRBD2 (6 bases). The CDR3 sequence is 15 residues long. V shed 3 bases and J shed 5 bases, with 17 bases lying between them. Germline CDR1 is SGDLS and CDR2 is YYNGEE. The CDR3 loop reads CASSALTGDGETQYF. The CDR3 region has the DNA TGTGCCAGCAGCGCACTGACGGGAGACGGGGAGACCCAGTACTTC.

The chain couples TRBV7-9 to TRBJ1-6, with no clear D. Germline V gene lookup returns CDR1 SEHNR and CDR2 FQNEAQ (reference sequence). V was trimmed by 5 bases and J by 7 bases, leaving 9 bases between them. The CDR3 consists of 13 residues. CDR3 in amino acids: CASSPRVNSPLHF. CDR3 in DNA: TGTGCCAGCAGCCCGCGAGTGAATTCACCCCTCCACTTT.

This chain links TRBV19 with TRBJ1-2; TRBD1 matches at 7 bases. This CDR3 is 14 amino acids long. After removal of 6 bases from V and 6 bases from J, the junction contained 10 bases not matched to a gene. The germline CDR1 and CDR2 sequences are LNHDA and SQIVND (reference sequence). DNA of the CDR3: TGTGCCAGTAGCAAAGGGACAGCTCCGGATGGCTACACCTTC. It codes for CASSKGTAPDGYTF.

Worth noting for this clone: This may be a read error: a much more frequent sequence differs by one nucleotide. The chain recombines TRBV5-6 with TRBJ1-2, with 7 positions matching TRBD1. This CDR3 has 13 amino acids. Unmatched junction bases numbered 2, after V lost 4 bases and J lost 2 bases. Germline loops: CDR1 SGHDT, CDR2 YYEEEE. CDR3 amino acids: CASSVTGNYGYTF. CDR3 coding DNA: TGTGCCAGCAGCGTGACAGGGAACTATGGCTACACCTTC.

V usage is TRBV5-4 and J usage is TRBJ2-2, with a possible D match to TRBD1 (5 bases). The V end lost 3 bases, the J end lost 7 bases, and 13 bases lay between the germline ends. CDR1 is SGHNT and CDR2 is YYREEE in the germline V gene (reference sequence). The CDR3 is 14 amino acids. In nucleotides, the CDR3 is TGTGCCAGCAGCTCCGACCTAAGGGGCGGGGAGCTGTTTTTT. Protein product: CASSSDLRGGELFF.